Included here is one T cell receptor (beta chain) sequence, with context. The target antigen is unknown. TCRdb processed the 5' RACE reads anew with MiXCR; each CDR3 protein has one entry. The sample consists of about 320,000 distinct CDR3 sequences, approximately 4% of them appearing once. Germline trimming cut 2 bases from V and 2 bases from J; bases unmatched to any gene: 7. The CDR3 loop spans 16 amino acids. The germline V gene encodes CDR1 KGHSH and CDR2 LQKENI. The record originates from a study of T cells after yellow fever vaccination. Across the study: Preparation of the low-cell-number fractions used SMART-Seq v4 Ultra Low Input. Study findings and constraints: High-abundance clonotypes from the bulk population could contaminate FACS-sorted repertoires. Reappearance after the booster was observed for most primary-vaccination clones (about 96% CD4, about 91% CD8).

This receptor was taken from a man younger than 30 who received the YFV17D yellow fever vaccine. Source: PBMCs, taken 15 days after the yellow fever booster vaccination. This sequence joins TRBV18 and TRBJ1-2; 8 nucleotides line up with TRBD1. The chain's CDR3 is CASSPSTGVGNYGYTF. In DNA, the CDR3 is TGTGCCAGCTCACCATCGACAGGGGTTGGCAACTATGGCTACACCTTC.